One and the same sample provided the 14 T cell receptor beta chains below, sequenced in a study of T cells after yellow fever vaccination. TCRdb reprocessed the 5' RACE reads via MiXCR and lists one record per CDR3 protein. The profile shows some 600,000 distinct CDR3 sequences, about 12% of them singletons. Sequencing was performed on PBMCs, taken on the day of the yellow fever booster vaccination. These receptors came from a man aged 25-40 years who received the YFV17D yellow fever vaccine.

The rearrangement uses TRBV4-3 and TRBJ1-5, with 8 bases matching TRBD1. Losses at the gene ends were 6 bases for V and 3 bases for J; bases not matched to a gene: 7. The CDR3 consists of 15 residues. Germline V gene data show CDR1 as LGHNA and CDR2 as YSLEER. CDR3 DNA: TGCGCCAGCAGAGATGACAGGGGTGCCAATCAGCCCCAGCATTTT. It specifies CASRDDRGANQPQHF.

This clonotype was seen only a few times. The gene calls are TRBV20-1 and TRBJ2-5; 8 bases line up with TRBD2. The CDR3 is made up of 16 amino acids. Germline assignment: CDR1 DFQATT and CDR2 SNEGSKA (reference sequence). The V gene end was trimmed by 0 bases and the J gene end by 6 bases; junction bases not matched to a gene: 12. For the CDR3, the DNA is TGCAGTGCTAGAGAAAACGAAGCGGGAGTGGGGAAGACCCAGTACTTC. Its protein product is CSARENEAGVGKTQYF.

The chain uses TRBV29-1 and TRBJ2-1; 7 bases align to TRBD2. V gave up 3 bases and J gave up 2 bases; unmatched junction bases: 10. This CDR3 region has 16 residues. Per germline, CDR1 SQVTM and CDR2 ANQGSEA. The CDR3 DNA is TGCAGCGTTGAGGGGGGGGGTGGCCTCCCCTACAATGAGCAGTTCTTC. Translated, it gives CSVEGGGGLPYNEQFF.

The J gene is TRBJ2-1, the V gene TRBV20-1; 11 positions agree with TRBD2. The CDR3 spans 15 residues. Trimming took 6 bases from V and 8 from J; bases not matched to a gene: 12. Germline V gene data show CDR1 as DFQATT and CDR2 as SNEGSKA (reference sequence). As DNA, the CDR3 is TGCAGTGCAACAACCCTAGCGGGGGGCAATGATGAGCAGTTCTTC. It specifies CSATTLAGGNDEQFF.

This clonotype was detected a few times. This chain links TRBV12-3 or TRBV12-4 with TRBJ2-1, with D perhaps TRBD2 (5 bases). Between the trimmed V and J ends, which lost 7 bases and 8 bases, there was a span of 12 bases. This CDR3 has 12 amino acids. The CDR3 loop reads CASTLPGDEQFF. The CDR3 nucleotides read TGTGCCAGCACCCTCCCCGGGGATGAGCAGTTCTTC.

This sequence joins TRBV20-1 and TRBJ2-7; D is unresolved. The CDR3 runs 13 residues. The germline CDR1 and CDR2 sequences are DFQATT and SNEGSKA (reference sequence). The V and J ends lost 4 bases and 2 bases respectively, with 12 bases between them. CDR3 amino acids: CSAMAEATYEQYF. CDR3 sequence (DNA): TGCAGTGCTATGGCTGAAGCTACCTACGAGCAGTACTTC.

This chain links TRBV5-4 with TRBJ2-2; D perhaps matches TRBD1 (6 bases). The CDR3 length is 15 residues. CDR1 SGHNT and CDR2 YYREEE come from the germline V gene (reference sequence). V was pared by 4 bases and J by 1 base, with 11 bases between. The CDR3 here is CASSESQGNTGELFF. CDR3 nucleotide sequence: TGTGCCAGCAGCGAATCACAGGGGAACACCGGGGAGCTGTTTTTT.

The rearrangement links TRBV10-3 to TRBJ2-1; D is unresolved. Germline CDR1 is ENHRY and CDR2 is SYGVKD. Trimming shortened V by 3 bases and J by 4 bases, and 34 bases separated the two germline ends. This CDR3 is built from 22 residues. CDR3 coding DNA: TGTGCCATCAGTGATTTCCTACGATTCTACTCACACGAGCCGGCTTCTTACAATGAGCAGTTCTTC. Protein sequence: CAISDFLRFYSHEPASYNEQFF.

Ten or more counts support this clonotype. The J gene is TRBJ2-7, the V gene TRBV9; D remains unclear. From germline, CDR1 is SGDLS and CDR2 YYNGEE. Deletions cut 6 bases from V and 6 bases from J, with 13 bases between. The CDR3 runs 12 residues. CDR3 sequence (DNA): TGTGCCAGCACCAAAGAGGCAGCCGAGCAGTACTTC. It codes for CASTKEAAEQYF.

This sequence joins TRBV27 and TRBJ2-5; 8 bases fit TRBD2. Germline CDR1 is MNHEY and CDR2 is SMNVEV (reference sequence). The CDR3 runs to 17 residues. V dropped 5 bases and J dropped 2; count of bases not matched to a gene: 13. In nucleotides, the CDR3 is TGTGCCAGCAGTCCGAGGGGGACTAGTAGGTCGCAAGAGACCCAGTACTTC. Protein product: CASSPRGTSRSQETQYF.

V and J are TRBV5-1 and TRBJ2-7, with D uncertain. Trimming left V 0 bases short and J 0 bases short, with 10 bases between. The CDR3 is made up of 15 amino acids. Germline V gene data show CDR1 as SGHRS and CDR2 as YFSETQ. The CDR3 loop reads CASSLALVSSYEQYF. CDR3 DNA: TGCGCCAGCAGCTTGGCTCTGGTTAGCTCCTACGAGCAGTACTTC.

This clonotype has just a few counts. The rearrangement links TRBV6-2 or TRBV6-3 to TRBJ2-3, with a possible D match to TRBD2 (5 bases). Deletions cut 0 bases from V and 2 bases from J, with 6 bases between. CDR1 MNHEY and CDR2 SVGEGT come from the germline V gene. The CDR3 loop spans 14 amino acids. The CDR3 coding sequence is TGTGCCAGCAGTTACTCGGACTTCACAGATACGCAGTATTTT. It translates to CASSYSDFTDTQYF.

CDR3 region: CASSFGNRDYNEQFF. The CDR3 DNA sequence: TGTGCCAGCAGCTTTGGAAACCGAGATTACAATGAGCAGTTCTTC. V and J are TRBV7-6 and TRBJ2-1; D remains ambiguous. The V end lost 3 bases, the J end lost 4 bases, and 13 bases lay between the germline ends. CDR1 and CDR2 (germline): SGHVS, FNYEAQ. This CDR3 spans 15 amino acids.

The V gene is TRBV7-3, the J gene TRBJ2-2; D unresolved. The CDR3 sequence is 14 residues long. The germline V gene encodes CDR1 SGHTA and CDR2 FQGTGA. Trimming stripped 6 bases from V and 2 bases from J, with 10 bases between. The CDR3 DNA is TGTGCCAGCAGACGGGCCGCAAACACCGGGGAGCTGTTTTTT. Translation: CASRRAANTGELFF. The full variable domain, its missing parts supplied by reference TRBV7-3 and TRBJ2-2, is GAGVSQTPSNKVTEKGKYVELRCDPISGHTALYWYRQSLGQGPEFLIYFQGTGAADDSGLPNDRFFAVRPEGSVSTLKIQRTERGDSAVYLCASRRAANTGELFFGEGSRLTVL.